These T cell receptor beta chains were read from a single sample in a study of regulatory T cells in long-lasting Graves disease. TCRdb reanalysed the multiplex PCR reads using MiXCR and keeps one entry per CDR3 protein. The sample includes around 460,000 distinct CDR3 sequences, 11% to 15% seen only once; the top ten take over 15%. This same sample was also taken into another study, of T cells in Graves' hyperthyroidism and ophthalmopathy.

The sequenced sample was peripheral blood mononuclear cells (PBMCs), obtained at new diagnosis, from a patient treated with antithyroid drugs. These receptor sequences come from a woman aged 45-59 years with Graves disease. The CDR3 runs from the conserved cysteine through the conserved F or W. The order of the fields is D gene, clone size, J gene, V gene, CDR3 DNA, CDR3 protein. D genes are given only for firm matches. Clone size appears in some rows only: once, few, many, or a class for an expanded clone.

TRBD1	many	TRBJ1-1	TRBV28	TGTGCCAGCAGTGGGCCCCGGGACAGGGTCATGATAAGGGACACTGAAGCTTTCTTT	CASSGPRDRVMIRDTEAFF
NA	many	TRBJ1-5	TRBV12-3/TRBV12-4	TGTGCCAGCAGTCCGCGGGGCAGTTCTCAGCCCCAGCATTTT	CASSPRGSSQPQHF
NA	many	TRBJ2-7	TRBV6-1	TGTGCCAGCAGAACTCGACAGGCCGCCCTCTACGAGCAGTACTTC	CASRTRQAALYEQYF
TRBD2	many	TRBJ2-1	TRBV3-1	TGTGCCAGCAGCCCAACCTTAGCGGGACCAAACAATGAGCAGTTCTTC	CASSPTLAGPNNEQFF
NA	many	TRBJ1-1	TRBV7-9	TGTGCCAGCAGCCGGACTCAAAACACTGAAGCTTTCTTT	CASSRTQNTEAFF
NA	many	TRBJ1-4	TRBV28	TGTGCCAGCAGTTTTAGGGGCCCTTTGTTTTTT	CASSFRGPLFF
TRBD2	few	TRBJ2-1	TRBV7-8	TGTGCCAGCAGCTTAAGGTCCCCAGCGGGGATCAATGAGCAGTTCTTC	CASSLRSPAGINEQFF
NA	many	TRBJ2-2	TRBV5-1	TGCGCCAGCAGCTTGAACAGAAACACCGGGGAGCTGTTTTTT	CASSLNRNTGELFF
TRBD1	many	TRBJ2-5	TRBV2	TGTGCCAGCAGTGAAGCGGGACAGGGAGGCGAAGAGACCCAGTACTTC	CASSEAGQGGEETQYF
TRBD2	few	TRBJ2-7	TRBV4-1	TGCGCCAGCAGCCTCACCCGGACTAGCAACAACTACGAGCAGTACTTC	CASSLTRTSNNYEQYF
NA	few	TRBJ2-2	TRBV7-3	TGTGCCAGCAGCGCTAAAAATCAGGGTCCCGCGAACACCGGGGAGCTGTTTTTT	CASSAKNQGPANTGELFF
TRBD2	many	TRBJ2-7	TRBV11-2	TGTGCCAGCAGCCCCCAGCTAGCGGGAGCCTACGAGCAGTACTTC	CASSPQLAGAYEQYF
TRBD1	NA	TRBJ2-6	TRBV7-2	TGTGCCAGCAGCTACTCGACAGGGGTTGGGGCCAACGTCCTGACTTTC	CASSYSTGVGANVLTF
NA	many	TRBJ2-3	TRBV12-3/TRBV12-4	TGTGCCAGCTCTCCAGTGTCCTCCGCTGGCACAGATACGCAGTATTTT	CASSPVSSAGTDTQYF
NA	NA	TRBJ2-1	TRBV4-2	TGTGCCAGCAGCCAATTTGCGTTAAATGAGCAGTTCTTC	CASSQFALNEQFF
NA	NA	TRBJ1-2	TRBV19	TGTGCCAGTAGTAACCCCGCGGCAGGCAGTGGCTACACCTTC	CASSNPAAGSGYTF
TRBD2	few	TRBJ2-1	TRBV9	TGTGCCAGCAGCGTTAGCGGGAGTCGACCGAATGAGCAGTTCTTC	CASSVSGSRPNEQFF
NA	NA	TRBJ2-1	TRBV4-1	TGCGCCAGCAGCCAAGTTTACGGCGCGGGAACCTACAATGAGCAGTTCTTC	CASSQVYGAGTYNEQFF
NA	NA	TRBJ2-1	TRBV7-3	TGTGCCAGCAGTATCACTACGGCTGGCAATGAGCAGTTCTTC	CASSITTAGNEQFF
NA	many	TRBJ2-3	TRBV6-1	TGTGCCAGCACGTGGGGGGTTTTGGGCATAGATACGCAGTATTTT	CASTWGVLGIDTQYF
TRBD2	many	TRBJ2-1	TRBV11-2	TGTGCCAGCAGCCCTCTACACGGGAGGGGCGGTGAGCAGTTCTTC	CASSPLHGRGGEQFF
TRBD1	many	TRBJ1-4	TRBV6-1	TGTGCCAGCAGTCCCCAAGGGACAGCAACTAATGAAAAACTGTTTTTT	CASSPQGTATNEKLFF
TRBD2	NA	TRBJ2-5	TRBV6-2/TRBV6-3	TGTGCCAGCAGTTACTCCATCTTAAGCGGGAGGGCCGGGGAGACCCAGTACTTC	CASSYSILSGRAGETQYF
NA	NA	TRBJ2-1	TRBV9	TGTGCCAGCAGCGTAGGACTTTCCTACAATGAGCAGTTCTTC	CASSVGLSYNEQFF
TRBD2	NA	TRBJ2-7	TRBV7-2	TGTGCCAGCAGCTTAGTCTCGACTAGCAGCACCTACGAGCAGTACTTC	CASSLVSTSSTYEQYF
NA	NA	TRBJ2-7	TRBV28	TGTGCCACCTCGACAGGCGAGGACTACGAGCAGTACTTC	CATSTGEDYEQYF
NA	many	TRBJ1-2	TRBV2	TGTGCCAGCAGTGAATTAGGGGAACGTGGCTACACCTTC	CASSELGERGYTF
TRBD2	many	TRBJ2-2	TRBV7-8	TGTGCCAGCAGCTTAGGCAGGACTAGCGGGAGAAGGACCGGGGAGCTGTTTTTT	CASSLGRTSGRRTGELFF
NA	many	TRBJ2-1	TRBV12-3/TRBV12-4	TGTGCCAGCAGGTTGTTGGGCGGTTACAATGAGCAGTTCTTC	CASRLLGGYNEQFF
NA	few	TRBJ2-7	TRBV9	TGTGCCAGCAGCGTAATGGCGGGGGCCTCCTACGAGCAGTACTTC	CASSVMAGASYEQYF